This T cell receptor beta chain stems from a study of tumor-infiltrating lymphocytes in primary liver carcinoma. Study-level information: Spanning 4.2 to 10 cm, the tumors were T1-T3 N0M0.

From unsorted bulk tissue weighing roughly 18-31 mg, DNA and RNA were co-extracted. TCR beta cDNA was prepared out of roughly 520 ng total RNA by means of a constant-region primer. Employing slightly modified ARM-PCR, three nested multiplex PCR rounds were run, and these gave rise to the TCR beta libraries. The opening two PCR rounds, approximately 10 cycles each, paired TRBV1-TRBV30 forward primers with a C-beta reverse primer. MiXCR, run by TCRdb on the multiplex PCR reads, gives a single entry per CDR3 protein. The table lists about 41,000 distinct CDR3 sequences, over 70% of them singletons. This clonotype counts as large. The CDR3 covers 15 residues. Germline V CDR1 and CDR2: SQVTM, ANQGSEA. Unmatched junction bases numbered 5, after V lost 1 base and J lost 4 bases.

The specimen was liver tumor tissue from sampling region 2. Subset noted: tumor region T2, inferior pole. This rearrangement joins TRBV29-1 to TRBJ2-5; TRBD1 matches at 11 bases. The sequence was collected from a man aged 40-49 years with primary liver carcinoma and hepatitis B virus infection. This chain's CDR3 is CSVEADRGRAETQYF. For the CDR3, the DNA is TGCAGCGTTGAAGCGGACAGGGGGCGAGCAGAGACCCAGTACTTC.